This TCR beta chain derives from a study of shared clonotypes between healthy human individuals. In the study overall: The study enrolled two women and a few men aged 18 to 49. CD8 memory received one plate per donor, CD8 naive two, CD4 memory three and CD4 naive three. Points from the study as a whole: Relative to their counterparts shared across all four donors, non-shared clonotypes exhibited diminished generation probabilities.

Comment on this clone: Antigen specificity is unknown.

Clones were sequenced by immunoSEQ multiplex PCR, and TCRdb holds only the in-frame ones, with some missing. The sample lists about 2 million clones; 95% were seen once. Looked up from germline, CDR1 is SGHTA and CDR2 is FQGNSA. Between the trimmed V and J ends, which lost 5 bases and 4 bases, there was a span of 16 bases. The CDR3 spans 15 residues. The sample was naive CD4+ T cells sorted from blood. The subset was: CD45RA+ positively selected. The receptor was derived from a man aged 18 to 30 in good health. The gene calls are TRBV7-2 and TRBJ2-3; D possibly corresponds to TRBD2 (6 bases). CDR3 sequence reads: CASSPSTGSADTQYF. The CDR3, as DNA: TGTGCCAGCAGCCCCTCGACCGGGAGTGCAGATACGCAGTATTTT.